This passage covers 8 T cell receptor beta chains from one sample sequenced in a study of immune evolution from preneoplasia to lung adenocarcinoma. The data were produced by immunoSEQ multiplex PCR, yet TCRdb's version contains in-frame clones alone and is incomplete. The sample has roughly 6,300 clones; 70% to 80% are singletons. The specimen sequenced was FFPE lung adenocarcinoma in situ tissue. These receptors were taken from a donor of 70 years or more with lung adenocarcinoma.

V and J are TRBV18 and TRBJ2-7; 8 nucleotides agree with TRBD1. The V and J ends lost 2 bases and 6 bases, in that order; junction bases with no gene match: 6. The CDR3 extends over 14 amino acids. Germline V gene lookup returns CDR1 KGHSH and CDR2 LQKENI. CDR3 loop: CASSPRQGLSEQYF. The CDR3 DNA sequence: TGTGCCAGCTCACCAAGACAGGGGCTCAGCGAGCAGTACTTC. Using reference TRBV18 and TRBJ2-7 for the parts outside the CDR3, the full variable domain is NAGVMQNPRHLVRRRGQEARLRCSPMKGHSHVYWYRQLPEEGLKFMVYLQKENIIDESGMPKERFSAEFPKEGPSILRIQQVVRGDSAAYFCASSPRQGLSEQYFGPGTRLTVT.

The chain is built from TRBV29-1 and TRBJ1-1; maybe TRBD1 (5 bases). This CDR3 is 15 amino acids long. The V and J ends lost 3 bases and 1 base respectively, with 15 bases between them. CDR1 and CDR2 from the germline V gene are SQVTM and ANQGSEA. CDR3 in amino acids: CSVDYQGGGNTEAFF. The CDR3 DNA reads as TGCAGCGTTGATTACCAGGGTGGGGGGAACACTGAAGCTTTCTTT. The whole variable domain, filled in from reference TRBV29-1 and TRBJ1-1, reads SAVISQKPSRDICQRGTSLTIQCQVDSQVTMMFWYRQQPGQSLTLIATANQGSEATYESGFVIDKFPISRPNLTFSTLTVSNMSPEDSSIYLCSVDYQGGGNTEAFFGQGTRLTVV.

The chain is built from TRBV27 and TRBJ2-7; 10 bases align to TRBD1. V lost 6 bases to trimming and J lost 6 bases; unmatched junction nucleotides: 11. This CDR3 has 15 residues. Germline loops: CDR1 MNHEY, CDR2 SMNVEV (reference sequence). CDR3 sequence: CASSLDRDRGGEQYF. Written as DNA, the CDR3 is TGTGCCAGCAGCTTAGACCGGGACAGGGGAGGCGAGCAGTACTTC.

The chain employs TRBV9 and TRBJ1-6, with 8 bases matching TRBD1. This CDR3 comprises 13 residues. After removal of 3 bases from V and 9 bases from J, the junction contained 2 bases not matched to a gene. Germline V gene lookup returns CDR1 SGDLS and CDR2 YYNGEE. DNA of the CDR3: TGTGCCAGCAGCGAGGACAGGGTTTCACCCCTCCACTTT. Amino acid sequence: CASSEDRVSPLHF.

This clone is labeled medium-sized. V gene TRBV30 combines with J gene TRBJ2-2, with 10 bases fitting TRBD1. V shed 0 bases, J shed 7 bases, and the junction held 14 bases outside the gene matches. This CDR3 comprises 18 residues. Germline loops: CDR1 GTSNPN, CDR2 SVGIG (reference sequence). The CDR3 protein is CAWSVYSGTGDSFGELFF. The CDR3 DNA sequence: TGTGCCTGGAGTGTCTACTCCGGGACAGGGGATAGCTTCGGGGAGCTGTTTTTT.

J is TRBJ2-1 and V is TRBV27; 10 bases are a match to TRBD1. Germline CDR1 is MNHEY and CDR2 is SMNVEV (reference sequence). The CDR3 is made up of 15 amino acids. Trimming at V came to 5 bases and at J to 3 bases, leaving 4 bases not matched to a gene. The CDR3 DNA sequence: TGTGCCAGCAGTCGGGACAGGGGTTACTACAATGAGCAGTTCTTC. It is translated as CASSRDRGYYNEQFF.

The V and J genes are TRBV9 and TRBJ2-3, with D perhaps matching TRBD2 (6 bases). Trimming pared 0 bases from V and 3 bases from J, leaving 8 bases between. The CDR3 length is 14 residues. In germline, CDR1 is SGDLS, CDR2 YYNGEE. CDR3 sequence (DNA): TGTGCCAGCAGCGTAGCCGGGAGAACAGATACGCAGTATTTT. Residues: CASSVAGRTDTQYF.

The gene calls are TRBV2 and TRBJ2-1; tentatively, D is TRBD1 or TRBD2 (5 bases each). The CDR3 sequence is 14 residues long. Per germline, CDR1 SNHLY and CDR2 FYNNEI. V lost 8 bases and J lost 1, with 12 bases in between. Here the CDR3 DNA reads TGTGCCAGCGGGGACCCGTCTTCCTACAATGAGCAGTTCTTC. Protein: CASGDPSSYNEQFF.